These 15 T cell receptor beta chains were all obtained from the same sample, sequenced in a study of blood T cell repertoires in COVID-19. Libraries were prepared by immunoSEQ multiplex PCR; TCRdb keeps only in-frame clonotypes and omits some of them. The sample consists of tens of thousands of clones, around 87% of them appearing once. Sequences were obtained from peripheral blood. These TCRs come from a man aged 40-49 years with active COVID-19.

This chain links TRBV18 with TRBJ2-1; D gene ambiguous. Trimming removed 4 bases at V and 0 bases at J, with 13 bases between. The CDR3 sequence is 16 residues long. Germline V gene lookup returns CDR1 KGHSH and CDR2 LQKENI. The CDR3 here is CASSQMQSSSYNEQFF. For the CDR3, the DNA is TGTGCCAGCTCACAAATGCAATCCAGCTCCTACAATGAGCAGTTCTTC.

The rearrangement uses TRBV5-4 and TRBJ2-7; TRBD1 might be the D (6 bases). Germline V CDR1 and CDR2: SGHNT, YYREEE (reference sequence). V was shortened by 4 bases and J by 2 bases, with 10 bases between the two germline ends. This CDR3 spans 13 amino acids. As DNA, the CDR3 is TGTGCCAGCAGCCCCGGGACACCCTACGAGCAGTACTTC. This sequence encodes CASSPGTPYEQYF.

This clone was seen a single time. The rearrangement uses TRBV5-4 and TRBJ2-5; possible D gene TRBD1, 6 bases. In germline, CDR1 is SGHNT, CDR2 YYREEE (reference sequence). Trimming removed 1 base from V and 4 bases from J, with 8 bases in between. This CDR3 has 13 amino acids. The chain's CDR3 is CASSLQGGETQYF. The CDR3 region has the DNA TGTGCCAGCAGCTTGCAAGGGGGAGAGACCCAGTACTTC. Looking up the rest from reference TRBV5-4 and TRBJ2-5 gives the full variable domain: ETGVTQSPTHLIKTRGQQVTLRCSSQSGHNTVSWYQQALGQGPQFIFQYYREEENGRGNFPPRFSGLQFPNYSSELNVNALELDDSALYLCASSLQGGETQYFGPGTRLLVL.

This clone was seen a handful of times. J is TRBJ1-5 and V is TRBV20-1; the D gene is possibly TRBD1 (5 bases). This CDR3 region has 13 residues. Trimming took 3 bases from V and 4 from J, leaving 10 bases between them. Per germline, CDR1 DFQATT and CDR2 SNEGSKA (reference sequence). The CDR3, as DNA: TGCAGTGCTAGTAAGGGGCAAAATCAGCCCCAGCATTTT. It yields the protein CSASKGQNQPQHF.

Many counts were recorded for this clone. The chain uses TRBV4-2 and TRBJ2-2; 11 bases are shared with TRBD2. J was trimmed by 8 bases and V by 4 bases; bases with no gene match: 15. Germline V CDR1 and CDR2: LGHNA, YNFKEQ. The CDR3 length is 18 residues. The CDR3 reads CASSPTGLAGGTMGELFF. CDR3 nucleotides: TGTGCCAGCAGCCCGACCGGGCTAGCGGGGGGAACTATGGGGGAGCTGTTTTTT.

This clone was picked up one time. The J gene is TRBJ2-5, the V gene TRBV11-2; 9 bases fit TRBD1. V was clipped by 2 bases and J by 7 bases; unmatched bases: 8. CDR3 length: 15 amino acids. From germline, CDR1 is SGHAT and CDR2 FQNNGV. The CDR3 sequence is CASSLRTGQGGTQYF. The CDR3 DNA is TGTGCCAGCAGCTTACGGACGGGACAGGGTGGGACCCAGTACTTC.

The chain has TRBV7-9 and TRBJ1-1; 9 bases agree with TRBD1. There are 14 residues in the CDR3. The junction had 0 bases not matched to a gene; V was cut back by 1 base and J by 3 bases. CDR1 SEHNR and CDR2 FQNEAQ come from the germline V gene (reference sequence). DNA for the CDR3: TGTGCCAGCAGCTTAGGGACAGGGGACACTGAAGCTTTCTTT. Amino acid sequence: CASSLGTGDTEAFF. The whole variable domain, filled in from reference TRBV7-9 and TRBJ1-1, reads DTGVSQNPRHKITKRGQNVTFRCDPISEHNRLYWYRQTLGQGPEFLTYFQNEAQLEKSRLLSDRFSAERPKGSFSTLEIQRTEQGDSAMYLCASSLGTGDTEAFFGQGTRLTVV.

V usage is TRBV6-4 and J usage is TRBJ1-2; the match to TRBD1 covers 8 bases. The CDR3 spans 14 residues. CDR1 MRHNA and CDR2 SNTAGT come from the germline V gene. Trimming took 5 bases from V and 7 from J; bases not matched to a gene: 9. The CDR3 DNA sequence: TGTGCCAGCAGTACGGAACAGGGGGAGGGTGGCTACACCTTC. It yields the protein CASSTEQGEGGYTF.

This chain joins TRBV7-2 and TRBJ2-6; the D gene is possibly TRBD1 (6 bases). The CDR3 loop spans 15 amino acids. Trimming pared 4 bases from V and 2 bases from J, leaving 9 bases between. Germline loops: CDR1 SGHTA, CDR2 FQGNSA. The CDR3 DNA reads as TGTGCCAGCAGCTCACAGGGAACTGGGGCCAACGTCCTGACTTTC. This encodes CASSSQGTGANVLTF.

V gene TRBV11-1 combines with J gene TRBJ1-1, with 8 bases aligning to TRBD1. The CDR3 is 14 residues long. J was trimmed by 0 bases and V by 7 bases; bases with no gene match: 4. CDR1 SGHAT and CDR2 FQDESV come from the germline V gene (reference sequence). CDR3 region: CASTSTGVNTEAFF. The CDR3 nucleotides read TGTGCCAGCACTTCGACAGGGGTGAACACTGAAGCTTTCTTT.

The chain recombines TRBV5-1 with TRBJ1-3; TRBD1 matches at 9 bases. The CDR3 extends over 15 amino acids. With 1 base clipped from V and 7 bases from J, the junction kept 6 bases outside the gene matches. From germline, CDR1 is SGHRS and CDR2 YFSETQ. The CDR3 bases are TGCGCCAGCAGCTTGACAGGGGGCGTTGGGAACACCATATATTTT. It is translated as CASSLTGGVGNTIYF. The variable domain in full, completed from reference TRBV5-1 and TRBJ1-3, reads KAGVTQTPRYLIKTRGQQVTLSCSPISGHRSVSWYQQTPGQGLQFLFEYFSETQRNKGNFPGRFSGRQFSNSRSEMNVSTLELGDSALYLCASSLTGGVGNTIYFGEGSWLTVV.

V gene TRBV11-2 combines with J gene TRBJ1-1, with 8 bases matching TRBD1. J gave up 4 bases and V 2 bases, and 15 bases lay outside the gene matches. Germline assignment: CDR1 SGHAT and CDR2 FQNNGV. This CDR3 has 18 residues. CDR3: CASSLIWAGGDFGTEAFF. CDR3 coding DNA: TGTGCCAGCAGCTTAATATGGGCAGGGGGCGATTTCGGCACTGAAGCTTTCTTT.

The CDR3 loop reads CASSRPQSSQETQYF. The CDR3 DNA sequence: TGCGCCAGCAGCAGACCACAGAGTTCCCAAGAGACCCAGTACTTC. The J gene is TRBJ2-5, the V gene TRBV5-1; D is undetermined. Per the germline V gene, CDR1 is SGHRS and CDR2 is YFSETQ. V lost 4 bases to trimming and J lost 1 base, with 14 bases between them. The CDR3 has 15 residues.

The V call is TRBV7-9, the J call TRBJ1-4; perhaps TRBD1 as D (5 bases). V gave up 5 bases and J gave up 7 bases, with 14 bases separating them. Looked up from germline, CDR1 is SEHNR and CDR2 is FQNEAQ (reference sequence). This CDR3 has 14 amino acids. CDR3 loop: CASSPPGGGEKLFF. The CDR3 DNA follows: TGTGCCAGCAGCCCACCGGGGGGAGGTGAAAAACTGTTTTTT.

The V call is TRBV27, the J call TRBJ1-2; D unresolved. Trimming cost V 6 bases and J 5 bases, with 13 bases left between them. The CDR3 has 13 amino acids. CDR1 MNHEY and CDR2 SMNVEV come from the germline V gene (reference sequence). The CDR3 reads CASRGADRYGYTF. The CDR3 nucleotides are TGTGCCAGCAGGGGCGCAGATCGGTATGGCTACACCTTC.